This T cell receptor (beta chain) was observed in a study of beta chain features in type 1 diabetes. Study-level information: Age, gender, cell numbers and subset yield matched between patients and controls. Findings and caveats of the study: Shortening of TCRB CDR3s, moderate but significant, appeared in all four CD4+ subsets of Type 1 diabetes patients. A pattern of fewer insertions and more deletions at VDJ junctions was seen in type 1 diabetes patients.

V was pared by 5 bases and J by 3 bases, with 7 bases of the junction left unmatched. The V gene's germline CDR1 is SEHNR and CDR2 FQNEAQ (reference sequence). This CDR3 is built from 15 residues. Expressed TCRB transcripts got sequenced, as all isolated RNA was reverse transcribed. Naive, central memory and regulatory T cell samples yielded around 3.6 million reads on average. Some clones are missing from TCRdb's copy, which holds only in-frame ones; the method was immunoSEQ multiplex PCR. The repertoire holds about 260,000 clones, roughly 20% seen once, with around 0.029% in the top ten. To note about this clone: Its specificity is not known.

Purity exceeding 95% was reached by all sorted populations. This receptor was taken from a woman in her thirties or forties with type 1 diabetes. Sample: naive CD4+ T cells from blood. The chain recombines TRBV7-9 with TRBJ2-7; TRBD1 matches at 10 bases. CDR3 nucleotides: TGTGCCAGCAGCCTGGCTGGGACAGGGGACTACGAGCAGTACTTC. Its protein product is CASSLAGTGDYEQYF.